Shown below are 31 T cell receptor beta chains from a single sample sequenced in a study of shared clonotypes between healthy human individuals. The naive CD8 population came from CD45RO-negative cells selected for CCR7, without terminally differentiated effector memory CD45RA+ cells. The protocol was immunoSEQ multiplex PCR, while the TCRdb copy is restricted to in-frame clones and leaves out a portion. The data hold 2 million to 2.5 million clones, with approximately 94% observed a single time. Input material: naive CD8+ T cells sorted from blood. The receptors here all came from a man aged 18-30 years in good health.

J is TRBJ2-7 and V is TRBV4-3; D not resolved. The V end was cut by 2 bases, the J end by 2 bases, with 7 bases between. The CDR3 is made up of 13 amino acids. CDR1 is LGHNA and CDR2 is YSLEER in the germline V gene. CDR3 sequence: CASSQNTAYEQYF. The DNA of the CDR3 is TGCGCCAGCAGCCAAAACACCGCCTACGAGCAGTACTTC.

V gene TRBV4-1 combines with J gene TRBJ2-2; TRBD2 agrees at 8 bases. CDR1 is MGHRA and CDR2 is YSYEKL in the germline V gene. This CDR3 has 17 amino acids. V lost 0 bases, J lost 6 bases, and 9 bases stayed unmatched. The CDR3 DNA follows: TGCGCCAGCAGCCAAGAAGTCGCGGGGGGCAGCGCCGGGGAGCTGTTTTTT. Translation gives CASSQEVAGGSAGELFF.

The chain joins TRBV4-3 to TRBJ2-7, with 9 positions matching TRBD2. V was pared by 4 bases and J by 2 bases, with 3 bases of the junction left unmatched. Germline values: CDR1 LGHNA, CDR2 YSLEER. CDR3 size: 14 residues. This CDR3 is CASSPTSGAYEQYF. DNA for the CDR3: TGCGCCAGCAGCCCGACTAGCGGCGCCTACGAGCAGTACTTC.

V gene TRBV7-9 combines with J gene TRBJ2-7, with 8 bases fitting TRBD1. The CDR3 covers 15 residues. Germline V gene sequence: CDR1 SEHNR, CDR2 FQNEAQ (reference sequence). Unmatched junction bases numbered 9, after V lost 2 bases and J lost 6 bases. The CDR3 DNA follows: TGTGCCAGCAGCTTATATTCAGGGGGCTGGGTCGAGCAGTACTTC. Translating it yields CASSLYSGGWVEQYF. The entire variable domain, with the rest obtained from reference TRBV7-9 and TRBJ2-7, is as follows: DTGVSQNPRHKITKRGQNVTFRCDPISEHNRLYWYRQTLGQGPEFLTYFQNEAQLEKSRLLSDRFSAERPKGSFSTLEIQRTEQGDSAMYLCASSLYSGGWVEQYFGPGTRLTVT.

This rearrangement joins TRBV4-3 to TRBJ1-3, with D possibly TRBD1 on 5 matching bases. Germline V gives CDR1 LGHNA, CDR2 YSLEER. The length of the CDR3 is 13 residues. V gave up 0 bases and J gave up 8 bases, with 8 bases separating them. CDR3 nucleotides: TGCGCCAGCAGCCAAGATGGCAGGGACACCATATATTTT. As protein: CASSQDGRDTIYF.

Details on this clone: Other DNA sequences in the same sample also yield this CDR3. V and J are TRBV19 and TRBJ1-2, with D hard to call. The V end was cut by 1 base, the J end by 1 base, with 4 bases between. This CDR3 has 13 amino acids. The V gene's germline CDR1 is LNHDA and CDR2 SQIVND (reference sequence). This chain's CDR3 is CASSIGSNYGYTF. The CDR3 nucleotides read TGTGCCAGTAGTATAGGCAGTAACTATGGCTACACCTTC.

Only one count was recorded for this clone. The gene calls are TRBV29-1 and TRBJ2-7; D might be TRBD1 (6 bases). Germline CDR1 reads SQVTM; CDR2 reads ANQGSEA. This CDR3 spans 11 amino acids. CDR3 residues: CSWGHTYEQYF. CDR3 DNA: TGCAGTTGGGGGCACACCTACGAGCAGTACTTC.

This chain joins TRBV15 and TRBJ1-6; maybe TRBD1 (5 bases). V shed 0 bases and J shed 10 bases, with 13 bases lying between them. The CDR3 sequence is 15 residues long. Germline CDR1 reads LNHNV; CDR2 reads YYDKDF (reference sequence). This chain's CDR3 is CATSRDQGISSPLHF. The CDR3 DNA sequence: TGTGCCACCAGCAGAGATCAGGGTATCAGCTCACCCCTCCACTTT.

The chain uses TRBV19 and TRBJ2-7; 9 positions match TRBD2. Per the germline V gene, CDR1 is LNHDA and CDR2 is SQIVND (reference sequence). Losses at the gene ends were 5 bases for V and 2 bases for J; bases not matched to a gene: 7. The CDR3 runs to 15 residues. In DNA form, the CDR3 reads TGTGCCAGTAGTGCCTTTAGCGGGAGTACCTACGAGCAGTACTTC. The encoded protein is CASSAFSGSTYEQYF.

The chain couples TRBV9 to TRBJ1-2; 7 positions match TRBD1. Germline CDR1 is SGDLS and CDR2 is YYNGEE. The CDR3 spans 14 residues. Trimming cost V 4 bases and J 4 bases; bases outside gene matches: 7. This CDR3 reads CASSTNRGGYGYTF. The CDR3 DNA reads TGTGCCAGCAGCACAAACAGGGGTGGCTATGGCTACACCTTC.

The CDR3 DNA is TGTGCCAGTAGTATAGACGCGGAAGTCGGGCCTAACTATGGCTACACCTTC. It codes for CASSIDAEVGPNYGYTF. The rearrangement uses TRBV19 and TRBJ1-2; D not resolved. Germline V gene data show CDR1 as LNHDA and CDR2 as SQIVND (reference sequence). This CDR3 comprises 17 residues. V lost 0 bases to trimming and J lost 0 bases, with 14 bases between them.

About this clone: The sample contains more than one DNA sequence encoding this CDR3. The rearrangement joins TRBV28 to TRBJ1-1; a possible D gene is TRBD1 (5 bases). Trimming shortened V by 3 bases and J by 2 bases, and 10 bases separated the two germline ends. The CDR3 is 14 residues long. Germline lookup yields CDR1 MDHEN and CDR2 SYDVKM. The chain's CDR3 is CASSFGRVNTEAFF. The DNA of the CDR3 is TGTGCCAGCAGTTTCGGCAGGGTCAACACTGAAGCTTTCTTT.

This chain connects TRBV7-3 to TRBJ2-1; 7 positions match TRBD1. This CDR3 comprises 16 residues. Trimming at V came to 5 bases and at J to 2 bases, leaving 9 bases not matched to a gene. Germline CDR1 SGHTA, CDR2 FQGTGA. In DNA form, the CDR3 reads TGTGCCAGCAGCGTAGGGACAGTCAGTGCCTACAATGAGCAGTTCTTC. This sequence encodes CASSVGTVSAYNEQFF.

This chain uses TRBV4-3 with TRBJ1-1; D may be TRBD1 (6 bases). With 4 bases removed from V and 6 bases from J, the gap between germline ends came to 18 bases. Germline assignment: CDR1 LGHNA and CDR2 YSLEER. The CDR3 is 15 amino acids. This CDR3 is CASSLYRDDRSEAFF. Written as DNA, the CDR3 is TGCGCCAGCAGCCTTTACAGGGATGATAGGTCTGAAGCTTTCTTT.

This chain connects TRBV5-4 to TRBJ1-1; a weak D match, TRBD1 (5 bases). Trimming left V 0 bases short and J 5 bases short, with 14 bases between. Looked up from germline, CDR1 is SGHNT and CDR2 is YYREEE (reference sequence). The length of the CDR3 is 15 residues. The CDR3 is CASSLGDSLRTEAFF. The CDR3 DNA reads TGTGCCAGCAGCTTGGGGGACTCTTTGAGAACTGAAGCTTTCTTT.

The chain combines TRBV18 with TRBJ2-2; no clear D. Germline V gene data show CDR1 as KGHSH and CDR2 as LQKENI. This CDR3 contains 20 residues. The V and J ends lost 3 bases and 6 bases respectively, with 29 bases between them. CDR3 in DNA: TGTGCCAGCTCACCTTTAGACTCCGCCGCGGAGACGGTTGTATCCGGGGAGCTGTTTTTT. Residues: CASSPLDSAAETVVSGELFF.

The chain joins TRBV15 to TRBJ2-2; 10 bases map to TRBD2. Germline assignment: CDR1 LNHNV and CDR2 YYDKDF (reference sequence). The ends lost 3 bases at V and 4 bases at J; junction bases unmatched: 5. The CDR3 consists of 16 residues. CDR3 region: CATSSTSGMVTGELFF. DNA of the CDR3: TGTGCCACCAGCAGTACTAGCGGGATGGTCACCGGGGAGCTGTTTTTT.

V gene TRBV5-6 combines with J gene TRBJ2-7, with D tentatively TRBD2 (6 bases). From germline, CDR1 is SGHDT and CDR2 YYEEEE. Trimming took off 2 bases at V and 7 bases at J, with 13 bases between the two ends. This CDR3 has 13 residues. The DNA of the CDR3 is TGTGCCAGCAGCTTCGGGACTGGAACAGAGCAGTACTTC. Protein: CASSFGTGTEQYF.

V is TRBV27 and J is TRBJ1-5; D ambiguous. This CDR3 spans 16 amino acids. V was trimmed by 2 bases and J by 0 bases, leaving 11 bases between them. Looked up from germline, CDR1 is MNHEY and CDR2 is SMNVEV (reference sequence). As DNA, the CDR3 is TGTGCCAGCAGTTTAGTAGGTCCTAATAGCAATCAGCCCCAGCATTTT. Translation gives CASSLVGPNSNQPQHF.

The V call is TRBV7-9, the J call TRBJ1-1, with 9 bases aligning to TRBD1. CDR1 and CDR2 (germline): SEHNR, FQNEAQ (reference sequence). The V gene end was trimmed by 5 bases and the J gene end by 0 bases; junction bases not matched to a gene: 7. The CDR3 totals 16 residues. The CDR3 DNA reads TGTGCCAGCAGCCGGGGACAGGGTGGGGTGAACACTGAAGCTTTCTTT. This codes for CASSRGQGGVNTEAFF.

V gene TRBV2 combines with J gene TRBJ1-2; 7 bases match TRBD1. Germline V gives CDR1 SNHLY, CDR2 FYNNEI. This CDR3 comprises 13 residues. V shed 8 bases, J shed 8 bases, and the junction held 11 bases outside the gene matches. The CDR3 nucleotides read TGTGCCAGCTTGACAGGGATCGGTGGAGGCTACACCTTC. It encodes CASLTGIGGGYTF.

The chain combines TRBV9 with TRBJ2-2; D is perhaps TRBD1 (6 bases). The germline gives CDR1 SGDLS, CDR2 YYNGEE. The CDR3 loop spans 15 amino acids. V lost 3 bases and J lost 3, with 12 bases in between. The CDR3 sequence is CASSAGGGYTGELFF. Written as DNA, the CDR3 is TGTGCCAGCAGCGCAGGTGGGGGCTACACCGGGGAGCTGTTTTTT.

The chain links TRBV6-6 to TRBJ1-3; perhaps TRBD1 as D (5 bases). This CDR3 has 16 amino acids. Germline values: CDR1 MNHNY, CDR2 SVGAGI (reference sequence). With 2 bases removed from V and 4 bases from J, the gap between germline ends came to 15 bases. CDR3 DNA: TGTGCCAGCAGTTACGTTGAGAGGGACCCAGGAAACACCATATATTTT. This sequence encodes CASSYVERDPGNTIYF.

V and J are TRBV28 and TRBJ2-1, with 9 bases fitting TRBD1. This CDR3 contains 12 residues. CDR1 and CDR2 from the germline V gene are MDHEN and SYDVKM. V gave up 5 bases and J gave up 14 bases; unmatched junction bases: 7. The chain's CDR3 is CASSLLGTGKFF. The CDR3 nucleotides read TGTGCCAGCAGTCTTCTCGGGACAGGGAAGTTCTTC.

This CDR3 reads CSVVGDIDSGNTIYF. The CDR3 DNA sequence: TGCAGCGTTGTGGGGGACATCGACTCTGGAAACACCATATATTTT. The V call is TRBV29-1, the J call TRBJ1-3, with a weak D call TRBD1 (6 bases). V was cut by 4 bases and J by 0 bases, with 13 bases left in between. The germline V gene has CDR1 SQVTM and CDR2 ANQGSEA. The CDR3 sequence is 15 residues long.

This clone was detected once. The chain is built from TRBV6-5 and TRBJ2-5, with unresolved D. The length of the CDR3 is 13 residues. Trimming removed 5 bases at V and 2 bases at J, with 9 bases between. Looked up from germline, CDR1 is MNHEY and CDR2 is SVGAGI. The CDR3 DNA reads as TGTGCCAGCAGTCCTCAGATACAAGAGACCCAGTACTTC. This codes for CASSPQIQETQYF.

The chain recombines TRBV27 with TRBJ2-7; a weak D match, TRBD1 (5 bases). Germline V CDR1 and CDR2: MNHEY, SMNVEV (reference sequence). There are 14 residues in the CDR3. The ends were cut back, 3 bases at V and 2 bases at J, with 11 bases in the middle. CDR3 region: CASSLIGAAYEQYF. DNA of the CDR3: TGTGCCAGCAGTTTGATAGGGGCAGCCTACGAGCAGTACTTC.

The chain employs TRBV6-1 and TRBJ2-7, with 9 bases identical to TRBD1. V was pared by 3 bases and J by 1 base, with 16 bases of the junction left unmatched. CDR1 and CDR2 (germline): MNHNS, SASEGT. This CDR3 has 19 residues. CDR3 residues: CASSDDLVGTGNFSYEQYF. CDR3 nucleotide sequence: TGTGCCAGCAGTGACGATTTGGTAGGGACAGGGAATTTTTCCTACGAGCAGTACTTC.

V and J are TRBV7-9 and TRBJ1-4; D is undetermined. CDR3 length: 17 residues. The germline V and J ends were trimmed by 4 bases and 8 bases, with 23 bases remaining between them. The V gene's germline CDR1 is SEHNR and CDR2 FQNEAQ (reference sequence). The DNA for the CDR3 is TGTGCCAGCAGCTCACCCGTAACGACTGCCCAGGACGAAAAACTGTTTTTT. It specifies CASSSPVTTAQDEKLFF.

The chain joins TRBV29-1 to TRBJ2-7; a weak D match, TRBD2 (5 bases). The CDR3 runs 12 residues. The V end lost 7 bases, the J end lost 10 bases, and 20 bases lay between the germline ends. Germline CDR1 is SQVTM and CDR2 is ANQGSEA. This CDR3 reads CSAIVGLSEQYF. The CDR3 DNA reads TGCAGCGCTATAGTCGGGCTTAGCGAACAGTACTTC.

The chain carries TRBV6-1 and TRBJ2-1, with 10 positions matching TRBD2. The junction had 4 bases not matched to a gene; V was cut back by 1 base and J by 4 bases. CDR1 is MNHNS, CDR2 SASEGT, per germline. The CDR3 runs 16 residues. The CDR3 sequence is CASSEELAGIYNEQFF. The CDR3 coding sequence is TGTGCCAGCAGTGAAGAACTAGCGGGAATTTACAATGAGCAGTTCTTC.